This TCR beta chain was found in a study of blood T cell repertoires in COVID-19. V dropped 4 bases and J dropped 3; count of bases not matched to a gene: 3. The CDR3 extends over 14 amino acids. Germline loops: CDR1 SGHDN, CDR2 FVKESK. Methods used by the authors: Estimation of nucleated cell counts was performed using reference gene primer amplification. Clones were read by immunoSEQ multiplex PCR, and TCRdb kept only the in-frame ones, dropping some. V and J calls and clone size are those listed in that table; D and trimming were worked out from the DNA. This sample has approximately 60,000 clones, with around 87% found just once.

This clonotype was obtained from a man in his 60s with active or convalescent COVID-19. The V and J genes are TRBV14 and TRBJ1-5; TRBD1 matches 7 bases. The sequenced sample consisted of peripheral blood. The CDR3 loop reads CASSPTGNNQPQHF. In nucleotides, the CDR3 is TGTGCCAGCAGCCCGACAGGGAACAATCAGCCCCAGCATTTT. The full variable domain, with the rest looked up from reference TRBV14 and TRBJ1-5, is EAGVTQFPSHSVIEKGQTVTLRCDPISGHDNLYWYRRVMGKEIKFLLHFVKESKQDESGMPNNRFLAERTGGTYSTLKVQPAELEDSGVYFCASSPTGNNQPQHFGDGTRLSIL.